This record covers a single T cell receptor (beta chain). The target of this receptor is not known. Base qualities are not provided; no much larger clone lies one nucleotide away. The sample comes from a study of shared clonotypes between healthy human individuals (dated by TCRdb to the early 2020s). Study-wide context: The cohort comprised a couple of women and a few men aged 18 to 49 years. Per donor, three plates each were used for CD4 naive and CD4 memory, two for CD8 naive, and one for CD8 memory. The study deeply sequenced blood TCR repertoires of about five healthy adults to estimate repertoire size and the extent of clonotype sharing between individuals. To increase sequencing depth and limit assay-specific biases, different laboratories used diverse techniques to prepare libraries and sequence TCR repertoires. Leukapheresis yielded between about 0.94 and 9.5 billion PBMCs per donor.

CD8 naive samples were obtained by positive selection for CCR7 among CD45RO-negative cells, yielding a CD45RA+CCR7+ population from which TemRA cells were excluded. The donors were healthy, HIV-negative adults with no recently reported acute infections or vaccinations. Every donor was a Caucasian adult residing in Nashville, Tennessee, USA. After blood collection by leukapheresis, PBMCs were isolated using Ficoll-Histopaque density gradient centrifugation and then cryopreserved in the vapor phase of liquid nitrogen. Purity and quantity of every magnetically sorted T cell population were checked by analytical flow cytometry. Genomic DNA was isolated from each sorted fraction and quantified by UV absorbance on a Nanodrop 2000c. The germline V gene encodes CDR1 MNHEY and CDR2 SMNVEV (reference sequence). Ends trimmed: V by 5 bases, J by 6 bases; bases unmatched to a gene: 3. The CDR3 contains 13 residues, cysteine and phenylalanine counted. This entry keeps only the CDR3 DNA: 39 bases, framed from base 1.

Summary of the overall study and its limitations: Sampling was limited to blood, and TCR repertoires in tissue likely differ from TCR repertoires in blood. Even with the large sequencing depth, rarefaction of the sorted-subset datasets indicated that sequencing was incomplete. Clonotypes shared by all four sorted-subset donors showed higher generation probabilities than non-shared clonotypes. Larger estimated clonotype richness was generally found for naive subsets than for memory subsets. Because the study included a small number of donors, the genetic and exposure-history diversity represented was limited. Based on pairwise subsampling, the degree of clonotype sharing among donors was expected to be affected by sequencing depth. When a few donors were compared, the shared fraction of clonotypes was 5% to 6.5% for naive CD4, 3% to 4% for naive CD8, 2% to 2.5% for memory CD4, and roughly 0.43% for memory CD8.

Using the deep immunoSEQ assay, TCR CDR3 regions were amplified from genomic DNA by multiplex PCR. For each cell subset, the extracted genomic DNA was distributed evenly across all wells of several immunoSEQ 96-well plates, and each plate served as one replicate. For sorted subsets, about 200 ng genomic DNA, equal to 30,000 to 35,000 T cell genomes, was loaded into each replicate PCR. Purified libraries were quantified with a Qubit 3.0 fluorometer, sized on a Bioanalyzer 2100, and re-quantified with the KAPA Library Quantification kit. Every immunoSEQ 96-well plate was sequenced on a dedicated single-read 150-cycle Illumina NextSeq 550 flow cell. The authors processed their data as follows. Because only junctional sequences without quality scores were contained in the immunoSEQ output, filtering matching that applied to full-length reads could not be performed. To assign V/J genes and CDR3, sequences were annotated against IMGT germline references using PyIR, a Python wrapper for IgBLAST v1.9. Reads were removed for weak V/J assignments (E-value above 1e-6), missing CDR3, stop codons, out-of-frame junctions, or ambiguous translated residues. V3J clonotypes were defined by identical inferred V gene, J gene, and CDR3 amino acid sequence. The percentage overlap between two repertoires was calculated by dividing the number of shared unique clonotypes by the size of the smaller repertoire. Three approaches were used to assess repertoire richness: RTK rarefaction, the Chao1 estimator, and Recon v2.1 estimates of unobserved clonotypes. OLGA was used to compute generation probabilities for all TCRbeta clonotypes that the gDNA method yielded from a handful of donors. Imported from immuneACCESS, the table was reduced by TCRdb to in-frame sequences with V and J called. These copies leave out some clones; in studies compared against another copy, an unresolved V gene accounts for under half, and the cause of the remainder is not known. V, J and clone size are those of that table, while D and trimming were read from the DNA. This sample lists about 2 million clones; roughly 94% were detected once. Of the sample, 0.85% to 1.3% falls within the top ten clones.

This receptor was taken from a man between 18 and 35 years old in good health. This receptor chain uses TRBV27 and TRBJ1-2, and TRBD1 matches 10 of the central bases. The sample comprised naive CD8+ T cells sorted from blood. This sample's cell subset or site label indicates: CD45RA+CCR7+. The CDR3 region has the sequence CASSTTGGDGYTF. The nucleotide sequence reads as follows: TGTGCCAGCAGTACGACAGGGGGCGATGGCTACACCTTC.